A few counts support the clone carrying this TCR beta chain. This specimen comes from a study of somatic mutations in cytotoxic T cells in rheumatoid arthritis. Libraries were prepared by immunoSEQ multiplex PCR; TCRdb keeps only in-frame clonotypes and omits some of them. Altogether some 15,000 clones are present, about four fifths being singletons, with the ten largest covering about 18%. This CDR3 contains 14 residues. The germline CDR1 and CDR2 sequences are LNHDA and SQIVND (reference sequence). The V and J ends lost 4 bases and 1 base, in that order; junction bases with no gene match: 3. The genes are TRBV19 and TRBJ1-1; 7 bases align to TRBD1. The specimen sequenced was CD8+ T cells sorted from blood. This clonotype was sampled from a woman aged 50 to 60 with rheumatoid arthritis. This CDR3 is CASSNRGWNTEAFF. The CDR3 coding sequence is TGTGCCAGTAGTAACAGGGGTTGGAACACTGAAGCTTTCTTT.